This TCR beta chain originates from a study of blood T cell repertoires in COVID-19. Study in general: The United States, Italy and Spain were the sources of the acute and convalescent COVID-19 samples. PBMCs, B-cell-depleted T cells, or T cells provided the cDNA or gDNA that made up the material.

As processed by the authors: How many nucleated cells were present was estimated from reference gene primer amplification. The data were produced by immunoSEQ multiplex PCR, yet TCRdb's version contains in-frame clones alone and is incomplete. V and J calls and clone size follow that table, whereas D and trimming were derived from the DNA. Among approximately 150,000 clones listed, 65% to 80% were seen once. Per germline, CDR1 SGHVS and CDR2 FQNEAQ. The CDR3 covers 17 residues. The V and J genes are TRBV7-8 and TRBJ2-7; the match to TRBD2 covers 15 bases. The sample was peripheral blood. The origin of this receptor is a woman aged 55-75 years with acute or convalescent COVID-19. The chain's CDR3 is CVTGGLAGGTTMSEQYF. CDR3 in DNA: TGTGTCACGGGGGGACTAGCGGGAGGTACCACCATGAGCGAGCAGTACTTC.